Frequency places the clone carrying this T cell receptor (beta chain) as medium-sized. Its antigen is still unknown. This record comes from a study of T cell clusters in autoimmune cytopenias. Study in general: TRB sequencing had a median about 49,000 reads and roughly 2,400 distinct clonotypes per sample. Study conclusions and caveats: Functional roles of the in silico T cell clusters still await experimental validation.

TRB was amplified by touch-down multiplex PCR, primer pools A and B combined. With the multiplex PCR reads reprocessed, TCRdb shows one record per CDR3 protein and no DNA. The sample is made up of about 5,000 distinct CDR3 sequences, and the top ten hold 8.5% of it. TRB amplification used roughly 250 ng of peripheral blood genomic DNA. The germline V gene encodes CDR1 SGHNT and CDR2 YYREEE (reference sequence). CDR3 length: 15 residues. The sequence derives from a human donor with an autoimmune cytopenia or autoimmune hepatitis (not recorded which). The source material was peripheral blood. The gene calls are TRBV5-4 and TRBJ2-5; the TCRdb D gene call, TRBD1, has no DNA to confirm it. CDR3 in amino acids: CASGEGGGLGETQYF. The variable domain in full, with the rest retrieved from reference TRBV5-4 and TRBJ2-5, is ETGVTQSPTHLIKTRGQQVTLRCSSQSGHNTVSWYQQALGQGPQFIFQYYREEENGRGNFPPRFSGLQFPNYSSELNVNALELDDSALYLCASGEGGGLGETQYFGPGTRLLVL.